This T cell receptor (beta chain) was found in a study of shared clonotypes between healthy human individuals. Both subsets, CD45RA+ naive and CD45RA-negative memory, were split from the CD4+ cells. Original handling: Junction-only sequences without quality scores came from ImmunoSEQ, so filtering differed. Data came from immunoSEQ multiplex PCR; TCRdb stores just in-frame clones and leaves some out. V and J calls and clone size are those listed in that table; D and trimming were worked out from the DNA. The sample shows 1,400,000 or so clones, about 98.5% of them seen only once. With V trimmed by 4 bases and J by 5 bases, 10 bases remained unmatched. This CDR3 is 16 amino acids long. CDR1 SGHNT and CDR2 YYREEE come from the germline V gene (reference sequence).

The V gene is TRBV5-4, the J gene TRBJ2-2, with 8 nucleotides matching TRBD1. This TCR was sampled from a man aged 25 to 40 in good health. Sequenced input: naive CD4+ T cells sorted from blood. Subset described: CD45RA+ positively selected. The CDR3 protein is CASSLLDRAETGELFF. CDR3 coding DNA: TGTGCCAGCAGCCTTCTGGACAGGGCGGAGACCGGGGAGCTGTTTTTT.